The sequence of this TCR beta chain was determined in a study of identical twins. Study-wide points: Within monozygotic twins, out-of-frame TCR alpha sharing was underestimated by the models. A lower insertion count was a feature of abundant cord blood beta clonotypes, with no such feature in memory repertoires. It was possible that invariant MAIT and iNKT cells partly confounded the zero-insertion analyses.

The length of the CDR3 is 16 residues. Looked up from germline, CDR1 is MNHEY and CDR2 is SVGEGT. V was trimmed by 0 bases and J by 4 bases, leaving 13 bases between them. Via MiXCR, TCRdb re-called the 5' RACE reads, giving one row per CDR3 protein. The profile shows a few hundred thousand distinct CDR3 sequences, roughly 9% of them singletons. In regard to this clonotype: Its matching antigen is unknown.

These same records also appear under a second study, on yellow fever vaccine responses in identical twins. That work contributes: Twins' T cell vaccine responses reportedly looked partly convergent, partly personalized.

The sequenced material came from CD8+ T cells sorted from blood. This rearrangement joins TRBV6-2 or TRBV6-3 to TRBJ2-1; D call uncertain. The origin of this receptor is a young woman in good health. This chain's CDR3 is CASSYSIRSGYNEQFF. CDR3 DNA: TGTGCCAGCAGTTACTCGATCCGGAGTGGATACAATGAGCAGTTCTTC.